The clone carrying this T cell receptor beta chain was seen only a few times. Its antigen is unknown. The V gene's germline CDR1 is SQVTM and CDR2 ANQGSEA. V was clipped by 7 bases and J by 4 bases; unmatched bases: 11. This CDR3 is built from 14 residues. The data belong to a study of cytomegalovirus exposure and HLA in healthy donors. General study results and limits: Presence/absence analyses treated sequencing depth as roughly uniform across donors.

Use of 60 Vbeta and 13 Jbeta primers characterized the PCR. The data were produced by immunoSEQ multiplex PCR, yet TCRdb's version contains in-frame clones alone and is incomplete. The data hold under 200,000 clones, with 60% to 85% observed a single time. This TCR was sampled from a woman aged 25 to 39 in good health and CMV-seronegative. The source material was PBMCs. The V gene is TRBV29-1, the J gene TRBJ2-7, with 9 bases aligning to TRBD1. The CDR3 reads CSGAGQGLGYEQYF. In nucleotides, the CDR3 is TGCAGCGGGGCGGGACAGGGCTTGGGGTACGAGCAGTACTTC.